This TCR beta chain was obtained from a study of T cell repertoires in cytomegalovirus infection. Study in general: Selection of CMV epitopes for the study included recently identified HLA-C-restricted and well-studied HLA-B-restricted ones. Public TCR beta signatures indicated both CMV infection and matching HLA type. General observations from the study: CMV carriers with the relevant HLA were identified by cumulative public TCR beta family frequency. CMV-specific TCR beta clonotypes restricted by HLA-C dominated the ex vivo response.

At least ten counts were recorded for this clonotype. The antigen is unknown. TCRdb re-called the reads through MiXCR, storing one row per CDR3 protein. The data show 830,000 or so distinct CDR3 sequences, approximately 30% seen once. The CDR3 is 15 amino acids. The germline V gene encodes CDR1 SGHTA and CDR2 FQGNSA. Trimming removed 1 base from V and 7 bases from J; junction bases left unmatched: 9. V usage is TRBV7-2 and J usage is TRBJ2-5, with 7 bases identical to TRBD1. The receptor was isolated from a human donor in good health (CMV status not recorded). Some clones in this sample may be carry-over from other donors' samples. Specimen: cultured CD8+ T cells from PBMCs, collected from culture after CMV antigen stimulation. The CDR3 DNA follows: TGTGCCAGCAGCTTAGGGCAGGGGGAGAGGGGGACCCAGTACTTC. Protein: CASSLGQGERGTQYF.